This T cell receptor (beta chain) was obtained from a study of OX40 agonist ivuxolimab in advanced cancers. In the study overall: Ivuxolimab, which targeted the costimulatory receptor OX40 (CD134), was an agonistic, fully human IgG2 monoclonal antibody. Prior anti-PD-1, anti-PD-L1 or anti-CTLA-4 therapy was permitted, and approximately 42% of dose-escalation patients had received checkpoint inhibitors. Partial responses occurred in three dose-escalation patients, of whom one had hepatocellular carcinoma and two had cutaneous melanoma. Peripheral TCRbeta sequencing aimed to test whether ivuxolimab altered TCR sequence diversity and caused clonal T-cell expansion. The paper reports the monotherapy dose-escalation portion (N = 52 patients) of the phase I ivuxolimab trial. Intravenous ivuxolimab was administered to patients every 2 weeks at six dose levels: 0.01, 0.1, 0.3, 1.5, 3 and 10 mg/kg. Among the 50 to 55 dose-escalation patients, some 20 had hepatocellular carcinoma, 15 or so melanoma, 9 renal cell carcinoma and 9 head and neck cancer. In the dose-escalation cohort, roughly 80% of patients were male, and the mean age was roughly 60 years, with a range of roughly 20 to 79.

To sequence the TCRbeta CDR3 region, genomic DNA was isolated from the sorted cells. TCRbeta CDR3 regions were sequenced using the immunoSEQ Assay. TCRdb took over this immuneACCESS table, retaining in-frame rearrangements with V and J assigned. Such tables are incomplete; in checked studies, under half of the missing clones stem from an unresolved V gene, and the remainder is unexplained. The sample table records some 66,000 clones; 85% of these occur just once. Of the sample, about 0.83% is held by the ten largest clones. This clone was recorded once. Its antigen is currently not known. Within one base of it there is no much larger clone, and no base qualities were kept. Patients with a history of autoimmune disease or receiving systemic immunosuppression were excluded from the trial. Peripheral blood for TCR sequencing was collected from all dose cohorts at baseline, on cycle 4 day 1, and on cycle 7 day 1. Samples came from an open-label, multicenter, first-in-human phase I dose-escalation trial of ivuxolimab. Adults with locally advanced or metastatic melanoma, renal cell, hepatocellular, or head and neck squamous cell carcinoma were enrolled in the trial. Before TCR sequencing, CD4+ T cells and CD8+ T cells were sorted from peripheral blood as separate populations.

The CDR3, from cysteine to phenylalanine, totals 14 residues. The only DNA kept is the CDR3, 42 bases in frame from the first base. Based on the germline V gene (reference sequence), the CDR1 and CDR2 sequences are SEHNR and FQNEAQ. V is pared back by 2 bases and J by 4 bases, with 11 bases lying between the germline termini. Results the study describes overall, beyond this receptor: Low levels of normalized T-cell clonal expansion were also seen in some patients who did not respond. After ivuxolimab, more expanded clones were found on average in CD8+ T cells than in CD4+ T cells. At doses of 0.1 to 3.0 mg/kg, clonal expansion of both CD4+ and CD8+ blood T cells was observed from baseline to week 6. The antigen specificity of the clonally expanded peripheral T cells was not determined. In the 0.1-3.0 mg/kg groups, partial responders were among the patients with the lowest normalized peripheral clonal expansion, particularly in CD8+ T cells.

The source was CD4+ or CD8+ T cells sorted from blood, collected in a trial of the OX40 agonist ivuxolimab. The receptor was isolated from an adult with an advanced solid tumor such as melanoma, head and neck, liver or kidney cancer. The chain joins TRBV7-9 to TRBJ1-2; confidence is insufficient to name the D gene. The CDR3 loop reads CASSLPREGYGYTF. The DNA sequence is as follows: TGTGCCAGCAGCTTACCACGGGAGGGCTATGGCTACACCTTC.